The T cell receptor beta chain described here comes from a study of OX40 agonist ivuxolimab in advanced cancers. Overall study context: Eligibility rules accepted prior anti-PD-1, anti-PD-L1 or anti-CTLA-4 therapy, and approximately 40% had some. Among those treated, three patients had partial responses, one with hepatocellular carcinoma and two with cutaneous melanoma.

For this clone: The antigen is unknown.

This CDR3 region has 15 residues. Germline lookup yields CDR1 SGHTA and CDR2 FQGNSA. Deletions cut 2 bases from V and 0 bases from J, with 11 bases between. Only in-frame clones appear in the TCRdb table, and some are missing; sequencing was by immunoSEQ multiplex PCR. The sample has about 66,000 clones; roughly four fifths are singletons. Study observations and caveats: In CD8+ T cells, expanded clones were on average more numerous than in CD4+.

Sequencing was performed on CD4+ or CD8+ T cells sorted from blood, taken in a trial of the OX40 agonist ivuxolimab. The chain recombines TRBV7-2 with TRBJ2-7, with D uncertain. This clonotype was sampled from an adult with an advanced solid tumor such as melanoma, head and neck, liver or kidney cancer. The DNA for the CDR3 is TGTGCCAGCAGCTTATGGTCTATACCCTCCTACGAGCAGTACTTC. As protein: CASSLWSIPSYEQYF.